The 30 T cell receptor beta chains presented below share a single source sample, sequenced in a study of post-analysis software for immune sequencing data. Study conclusions and caveats: Comparison of patients with controls showed five TRBV segments more frequent in patients, TRBV5-6, TRBV5-1 and TRBV20-1 among them.

These TCRs are of unknown antigen specificity. Every TCR beta cDNA library bore unique molecular identifiers. Each CDR3 protein is one row after TCRdb ran MiXCR on the PCR reads. The repertoire consists of fewer than 850,000 distinct CDR3 sequences, with around 27% occurring once and the leading ten covering around 0.6%. The sample consisted of blood. The origin of the receptors is a girl aged 10-17 years with multiple sclerosis.

There are many counts of this clonotype. The chain recombines TRBV29-1 with TRBJ2-1; 8 nucleotides match TRBD1. The CDR3 has 14 residues. The germline V gene has CDR1 SQVTM and CDR2 ANQGSEA. The junction had 8 bases not matched to a gene; V was cut back by 6 bases and J by 4 bases. DNA for the CDR3: TGCAGCGTGGCCCGGACAGGGAGATACAATGAGCAGTTCTTC. The encoded protein is CSVARTGRYNEQFF.

The CDR3 is CASSVALGAPLHF. CDR3 in DNA: TGTGCCAGCAGCGTAGCTCTTGGAGCACCCCTCCACTTT. This sequence joins TRBV9 and TRBJ1-6; D gene unclear. This CDR3 has 13 amino acids. Germline CDR1 SGDLS, CDR2 YYNGEE. V shed 0 bases and J shed 11 bases, with 9 bases lying between them.

This clonotype has more than one count but fewer than ten. The rearrangement joins TRBV4-2 to TRBJ1-2; a possible D gene is TRBD1 (5 bases). Germline V gene lookup returns CDR1 LGHNA and CDR2 YNFKEQ. Deletions cut 4 bases from V and 4 bases from J, with 16 bases between. The CDR3 consists of 15 residues. Written as DNA, the CDR3 is TGTGCCAGCAGCCCCTCGTCACAGGAAGGCTATGGCTACACCTTC. This encodes CASSPSSQEGYGYTF.

This clonotype was counted a few times. This rearrangement joins TRBV3-1 to TRBJ1-4, with TRBD1 matching 8 bases. The CDR3 spans 12 residues. Germline CDR1 and CDR2: LGHDT and YNNKEL (reference sequence). V lost 8 bases to trimming and J lost 5 bases; unmatched junction nucleotides: 1. The CDR3: CASGDRNEKLFF. CDR3 in DNA: TGTGCCAGCGGGGACAGGAATGAAAAACTGTTTTTT.

In its sample, this clonotype was seen a few times. The V gene is TRBV10-3, the J gene TRBJ2-7; 11 nucleotides agree with TRBD1. The J segment lost 3 bases and the V segment lost 0 bases, leaving 1 base of the junction unmatched. CDR1 and CDR2 from the germline V gene are ENHRY and SYGVKD. The CDR3 contains 15 residues. CDR3 DNA: TGTGCCATCAGTGAGTCGGGACAGGGGGTCTACGAGCAGTACTTC. It specifies CAISESGQGVYEQYF.

This clonotype has a handful of counts. The chain uses TRBV6-1 and TRBJ1-2; no clear D. Germline V gene sequence: CDR1 MNHNS, CDR2 SASEGT. The CDR3 contains 13 residues. V lost 7 bases and J lost 2, with 11 bases in between. In DNA form, the CDR3 reads TGTGCCAGCATTTCTCGGGCGAACTATGGCTACACCTTC. This translates into CASISRANYGYTF.

The chain carries TRBV15 and TRBJ2-3; the D gene is possibly TRBD2 (7 bases). This CDR3 comprises 15 residues. Germline-derived CDR1 and CDR2 are LNHNV and YYDKDF (reference sequence). V was trimmed by 9 bases and J by 0 bases, leaving 16 bases between them. CDR3 protein: CATDLGGHSTDTQYF. The CDR3 DNA sequence: TGTGCCACGGACCTCGGGGGGCATAGCACAGATACGCAGTATTTT.

This chain joins TRBV3-1 and TRBJ2-1; D is ambiguous. The CDR3 extends over 14 amino acids. Trimming shortened V by 1 base and J by 9 bases, and 13 bases separated the two germline ends. Germline V gene sequence: CDR1 LGHDT, CDR2 YNNKEL (reference sequence). In DNA form, the CDR3 reads TGTGCCAGCAGCCAAGTAGGGTCGGAAGGTGAGCAGTTCTTC. This sequence encodes CASSQVGSEGEQFF.

The chain couples TRBV20-1 to TRBJ2-1; D is unresolved. V was pared by 2 bases and J by 6 bases, with 14 bases between. The germline V gene has CDR1 DFQATT and CDR2 SNEGSKA (reference sequence). The CDR3 length is 14 residues. The CDR3 is CSARPPSWANEQFF. CDR3 DNA: TGCAGTGCTAGACCCCCCTCCTGGGCCAATGAGCAGTTCTTC.

The chain combines TRBV14 with TRBJ2-3; D gene unclear. This CDR3 is 13 amino acids long. The ends were cut back, 0 bases at V and 7 bases at J, with 8 bases in the middle. The V gene's germline CDR1 is SGHDN and CDR2 FVKESK. In DNA, the CDR3 is TGTGCCAGCAGCCAAGATCAAGTCCATACGCAGTATTTT. This sequence encodes CASSQDQVHTQYF. Combining the CDR3 with reference TRBV14 and TRBJ2-3 gives the whole variable domain EAGVTQFPSHSVIEKGQTVTLRCDPISGHDNLYWYRRVMGKEIKFLLHFVKESKQDESGMPNNRFLAERTGGTYSTLKVQPAELEDSGVYFCASSQDQVHTQYFGPGTRLTVL.

This clonotype was seen more than once but under ten times. The chain links TRBV10-3 to TRBJ2-3; 8 bases line up with TRBD2. This CDR3 has 17 amino acids. CDR1 and CDR2 from the germline V gene are ENHRY and SYGVKD. V dropped 4 bases and J dropped 2; count of bases not matched to a gene: 11. The CDR3 DNA follows: TGTGCCATCAGTGCCGGGGGGGGGCCAACCTCCACAGATACGCAGTATTTT. It yields the protein CAISAGGGPTSTDTQYF.

This clonotype was seen more than once but under ten times. V gene TRBV7-2 combines with J gene TRBJ2-1; tentatively, D is TRBD2 (6 bases). The V end was cut by 5 bases, the J end by 6 bases, with 17 bases between. The germline CDR1 and CDR2 sequences are SGHTA and FQGNSA. The CDR3 totals 15 residues. The CDR3 bases are TGTGCCAGCAGCACACAATTCCGGGACTTCAATGAGCAGTTCTTC. Translated, it gives CASSTQFRDFNEQFF.

This clonotype appeared once. This chain connects TRBV7-2 to TRBJ1-3, with D possibly TRBD1 on 5 matching bases. Germline CDR1 SGHTA, CDR2 FQGNSA. This CDR3 has 14 amino acids. Between the trimmed V and J ends, which lost 5 bases and 2 bases, there was a span of 10 bases. The CDR3: CASSEGTAGNTIYF. CDR3 coding DNA: TGTGCCAGCAGCGAAGGGACGGCTGGAAACACCATATATTTT.

The chain combines TRBV20-1 with TRBJ2-3; 12 nucleotides match TRBD1. This CDR3 spans 18 amino acids. Germline V lookup: CDR1 DFQATT, CDR2 SNEGSKA (reference sequence). V lost 5 bases to trimming and J lost 2 bases; unmatched junction nucleotides: 14. The CDR3 protein is CSASRPMGQGAHTDTQYF. The CDR3 DNA follows: TGCAGTGCTTCAAGACCTATGGGACAGGGGGCACACACAGATACGCAGTATTTT.

The genes are TRBV27 and TRBJ2-1; no clear D gene. Looked up from germline, CDR1 is MNHEY and CDR2 is SMNVEV (reference sequence). V was cut by 7 bases and J by 8 bases, with 9 bases left in between. This CDR3 contains 11 residues. The CDR3 DNA reads TGTGCCAGCACGGGTGGGCATGAGCAGTTCTTC. It is translated as CASTGGHEQFF.

The rearrangement joins TRBV14 to TRBJ2-1; possibly TRBD2 for D (5 bases). Looked up from germline, CDR1 is SGHDN and CDR2 is FVKESK. Trimming took off 0 bases at V and 4 bases at J, with 16 bases between the two ends. The CDR3 length is 17 residues. The CDR3 here is CASSQEIRRLQYNEQFF. DNA of the CDR3: TGTGCCAGCAGCCAAGAAATTAGGAGGTTACAGTACAATGAGCAGTTCTTC.

As regards this clonotype: As the CDR3 is not closed by the conserved phenylalanine or tryptophan, this likely results from a read error. The gene calls are TRBV3-1 and TRBJ1-5; 7 bases match TRBD1. The ends lost 3 bases at V and 4 bases at J; junction bases unmatched: 12. In germline, CDR1 is LGHDT, CDR2 YNNKEL (reference sequence). The CDR3 is 17 residues long. CDR3 sequence reads: CASSQGTGTDRNQPQHC. The CDR3 DNA follows: TGTGCCAGCAGCCAGGGGACCGGGACAGATCGAAATCAGCCCCAGCATTGT.

V usage is TRBV28 and J usage is TRBJ2-7, with 8 nucleotides matching TRBD1. CDR1 is MDHEN and CDR2 is SYDVKM in the germline V gene. J lost 3 bases, V lost 4 bases, and 8 bases had no gene match. The CDR3 contains 15 residues. CDR3 sequence reads: CASSSAGTGYYEQYF. The DNA for the CDR3 is TGTGCCAGCAGTTCCGCCGGGACAGGCTACTACGAGCAGTACTTC.

Many counts were recorded for this clonotype. The V gene is TRBV29-1, the J gene TRBJ2-5, with D possibly called TRBD1 or TRBD2 (6 bases each). The germline gives CDR1 SQVTM, CDR2 ANQGSEA. This CDR3 spans 13 amino acids. V lost 4 bases and J 4 bases, leaving 13 bases between the germline ends. Here the CDR3 reads CSVAPGALETQYF. Written as DNA, the CDR3 is TGCAGCGTTGCACCGGGGGCTCTAGAGACCCAGTACTTC.

This clonotype showed up just a few times. The chain uses TRBV4-3 and TRBJ2-7; D remains ambiguous. Germline CDR1 LGHNA, CDR2 YSLEER. V lost 3 bases to trimming and J lost 3 bases, with 18 bases between them. CDR3 size: 16 residues. The CDR3 spells CASSQTRSKGVYEQYF. In DNA, the CDR3 is TGCGCCAGCAGCCAGACAAGAAGTAAGGGTGTCTACGAGCAGTACTTC.

This clonotype appeared a few times. The rearrangement links TRBV9 to TRBJ1-2, with D possibly TRBD1 on 5 matching bases. The CDR3 is made up of 17 amino acids. V lost 0 bases and J lost 5, with 20 bases in between. Per germline, CDR1 SGDLS and CDR2 YYNGEE. CDR3 sequence reads: CASSVGARDSAPYGYTF. CDR3 bases: TGTGCCAGCAGCGTAGGGGCCAGGGACTCGGCTCCATATGGCTACACCTTC.

The chain carries TRBV7-9 and TRBJ2-1, with D perhaps matching TRBD2 (7 bases). V lost 6 bases and J 4 bases, leaving 16 bases between the germline ends. Looked up from germline, CDR1 is SEHNR and CDR2 is FQNEAQ (reference sequence). This CDR3 has 15 amino acids. The CDR3 nucleotides are TGTGCCAGCAGACGGGGGGCGGGGACTTACAATGAGCAGTTCTTC. This codes for CASRRGAGTYNEQFF.

The DNA of the CDR3 is TGCAGCGTCTGCGGACTAGCGGGGGGGCCGGATTCAGATACGCAGTATTTT. Translated: CSVCGLAGGPDSDTQYF. The rearrangement links TRBV29-1 to TRBJ2-3; 15 bases align to TRBD2. V lost 6 bases to trimming and J lost 4 bases; unmatched junction nucleotides: 11. This CDR3 comprises 17 residues. Per germline, CDR1 SQVTM and CDR2 ANQGSEA.

Comment on this clonotype: A read error may explain this, as a much larger clone is one base away. The CDR3 reads CASSVGAGGVTDMQYF. The CDR3 DNA sequence: TGTGCCAGCAGCGTAGGTGCGGGAGGTGTAACAGATATGCAGTATTTT. This chain joins TRBV9 and TRBJ2-3; TRBD2 matches 8 bases. CDR1 and CDR2 (germline): SGDLS, YYNGEE. This CDR3 contains 16 residues. Filled out from reference TRBV9 and TRBJ2-3, the complete variable domain reads DSGVTQTPKHLITATGQRVTLRCSPRSGDLSVYWYQQSLDQGLQFLIQYYNGEERAKGNILERFSAQQFPDLHSELNLSSLELGDSALYFCASSVGAGGVTDMQYFGPGTRLTVL.

This clonotype has only a few counts. The gene calls are TRBV4-1 and TRBJ2-3; TRBD2 matches 7 bases. Germline V CDR1 and CDR2: MGHRA, YSYEKL. This CDR3 has 18 amino acids. The J segment lost 0 bases and the V segment lost 4 bases, leaving 13 bases of the junction unmatched. DNA for the CDR3: TGCGCCAGCAGCCTCCTGCCGGGACTACCGACGAGCACAGATACGCAGTATTTT. The encoded protein is CASSLLPGLPTSTDTQYF.

This chain joins TRBV20-1 and TRBJ1-1; D uncertain. Per the germline V gene, CDR1 is DFQATT and CDR2 is SNEGSKA (reference sequence). The CDR3 covers 13 residues. With 6 bases removed from V and 5 bases from J, the gap between germline ends came to 16 bases. The CDR3 DNA reads TGCAGTGCCAGCTGGCTAACGGGGACTGAAGCTTTCTTT. Amino acid sequence: CSASWLTGTEAFF.

The rearrangement uses TRBV6-6 and TRBJ2-5; D is undetermined. With 2 bases removed from V and 7 bases from J, the gap between germline ends came to 20 bases. Germline V gene data show CDR1 as MNHNY and CDR2 as SVGAGI (reference sequence). The CDR3 sequence is 16 residues long. DNA of the CDR3: TGTGCCAGCAGTTACCCTCTCGAGACGAAGATAAGGACCCAGTACTTC. Translated: CASSYPLETKIRTQYF.

The sample holds a few counts of this clonotype. The chain links TRBV20-1 to TRBJ2-1, with TRBD2 identical over 8 bases. V trimming: 1 base; J trimming: 3 bases; junction bases outside the gene matches: 8. The CDR3 totals 16 residues. The germline V gene has CDR1 DFQATT and CDR2 SNEGSKA (reference sequence). CDR3 protein: CSARVNGGVIYNEQFF. CDR3 coding DNA: TGCAGTGCTAGAGTTAACGGGGGGGTTATCTACAATGAGCAGTTCTTC.

This clonotype was counted many times. The chain is built from TRBV12-3 or TRBV12-4 and TRBJ1-2; 7 bases line up with TRBD1. With 3 bases clipped from V and 6 bases from J, the junction kept 4 bases outside the gene matches. This CDR3 is 13 amino acids long. The CDR3 bases are TGTGCCAGCAGTTTGAGAACAGGGGATGGCTACACCTTC. Its protein product is CASSLRTGDGYTF.

The chain has TRBV29-1 and TRBJ2-5; D unclear. V gave up 7 bases and J gave up 7 bases, with 19 bases separating them. The CDR3 extends over 13 amino acids. CDR1 SQVTM and CDR2 ANQGSEA come from the germline V gene. This chain's CDR3 is CSASVTGLGTQYF. The CDR3 region has the DNA TGCAGCGCTTCGGTAACTGGCCTGGGGACCCAGTACTTC.